This passage covers 28 T cell receptor beta chains from one sample sequenced in a study of CD8 T cells in Susac syndrome. RNA totalling roughly 0.45 to 1 ug underwent reverse transcription with random hexamers. TCRdb called the immunoSEQ multiplex PCR reads again in MiXCR, with one record for every CDR3 protein. The sample contains roughly 150,000 distinct CDR3 sequences, 85% to 95% of which appear only once. Sequenced input: CD4+ T cells from PBMCs. These receptors were obtained from a human donor with Susac syndrome.

The chain combines TRBV7-9 with TRBJ2-5; D perhaps matches TRBD1 (6 bases). Germline CDR1 is SEHNR and CDR2 is FQNEAQ (reference sequence). Trimming shortened V by 6 bases and J by 2 bases, and 10 bases separated the two germline ends. This CDR3 has 13 amino acids. The CDR3 is CASRPGDQETQYF. DNA of the CDR3: TGTGCCAGCAGACCAGGGGATCAAGAGACCCAGTACTTC.

This chain uses TRBV5-1 with TRBJ1-4; 10 bases align to TRBD1. J was trimmed by 7 bases and V by 0 bases; bases with no gene match: 3. CDR3 length: 15 amino acids. In germline, CDR1 is SGHRS, CDR2 YFSETQ. CDR3 nucleotide sequence: TGCGCCAGCAGCTTGGAAGGGACAGGGGCTGAAAAACTGTTTTTT. Amino acid sequence: CASSLEGTGAEKLFF.

The rearrangement uses TRBV25-1 and TRBJ1-1; TRBD1 might be the D (6 bases). Per germline, CDR1 MGHDK and CDR2 SYGVNS. This CDR3 spans 15 amino acids. V shed 6 bases and J shed 5 bases, with 19 bases lying between them. CDR3 sequence: CASSPASGAGTEAFF. The CDR3 nucleotides read TGTGCCAGCAGCCCTGCGTCGGGGGCTGGAACTGAAGCTTTCTTT.

This clonotype has just a few counts. For the CDR3, the DNA is TGTGCCAGCAGCCCCCTAGCCGCAGATACGCAGTATTTT. This gives the protein CASSPLAADTQYF. The chain recombines TRBV11-2 with TRBJ2-3, with D maybe TRBD2 (5 bases). The V end was cut by 5 bases, the J end by 4 bases, with 10 bases between. The CDR3 covers 13 residues. In germline, CDR1 is SGHAT, CDR2 FQNNGV.

The chain has TRBV7-8 and TRBJ2-5; D is ambiguous. The CDR3 sequence is 11 residues long. V was cut by 5 bases and J by 7 bases, with 8 bases left in between. Germline V gives CDR1 SGHVS, CDR2 FQNEAQ. This CDR3 is CASSLWGTQYF. CDR3 nucleotides: TGTGCCAGCAGCCTTTGGGGGACCCAGTACTTC.

The chain links TRBV20-1 to TRBJ2-7; D unresolved. Per germline, CDR1 DFQATT and CDR2 SNEGSKA (reference sequence). Trimming stripped 3 bases from V and 5 bases from J, with 8 bases between. This CDR3 has 11 residues. CDR3 sequence (DNA): TGCAGTGCTAGCCCTCGTGACGAGCAGTACTTC. It codes for CSASPRDEQYF.

V usage is TRBV20-1 and J usage is TRBJ1-5; the D is unclear. Trimming removed 4 bases from V and 5 bases from J, with 12 bases in between. The CDR3 covers 13 residues. Germline V lookup: CDR1 DFQATT, CDR2 SNEGSKA (reference sequence). The CDR3 sequence is CSAIYGRDQPQHF. The CDR3 region has the DNA TGCAGTGCTATCTATGGTCGAGATCAGCCCCAGCATTTT.

The chain has TRBV29-1 and TRBJ2-7, with a weak D call TRBD1 (5 bases). V gave up 1 base and J gave up 0 bases, with 13 bases separating them. The CDR3 is 15 residues long. Germline V CDR1 and CDR2: SQVTM, ANQGSEA. The CDR3: CSVEGKGASSYEQYF. Here the CDR3 DNA reads TGCAGCGTTGAAGGTAAAGGGGCCAGCTCCTACGAGCAGTACTTC.

V and J are TRBV7-9 and TRBJ2-7; D is unclear. With 3 bases removed from V and 7 bases from J, the gap between germline ends came to 16 bases. The CDR3 is 14 residues long. The germline V gene encodes CDR1 SEHNR and CDR2 FQNEAQ (reference sequence). In DNA form, the CDR3 reads TGTGCCAGCAGCTTGGTTTTGGAACCTCCGGAGCAGTACTTC. Translation: CASSLVLEPPEQYF. Using reference TRBV7-9 and TRBJ2-7 for the parts outside the CDR3, the full variable domain is DTGVSQNPRHKITKRGQNVTFRCDPISEHNRLYWYRQTLGQGPEFLTYFQNEAQLEKSRLLSDRFSAERPKGSFSTLEIQRTEQGDSAMYLCASSLVLEPPEQYFGPGTRLTVT.

The rearrangement links TRBV5-1 to TRBJ2-1, with D hard to call. Trimming removed 8 bases at V and 4 bases at J, with 10 bases between. Germline lookup yields CDR1 SGHRS and CDR2 YFSETQ. The CDR3 is 12 residues long. The CDR3 region has the DNA TGCGCCAGTGCCCGGTCTTACAATGAGCAGTTCTTC. This codes for CASARSYNEQFF.

The J gene is TRBJ1-6, the V gene TRBV2; no clear D gene. The CDR3 has 15 residues. The V and J ends lost 4 bases and 5 bases respectively, with 12 bases between them. Germline V gene sequence: CDR1 SNHLY, CDR2 FYNNEI. CDR3: CASSVAEPNNSPLHF. Written as DNA, the CDR3 is TGTGCCAGCAGTGTGGCGGAGCCCAATAATTCACCCCTCCACTTT.

This CDR3 is CSVGKINEQFF. The CDR3 DNA follows: TGCAGCGTTGGCAAGATCAATGAGCAGTTCTTC. This chain joins TRBV29-1 and TRBJ2-1; no reliable D call. This CDR3 spans 11 amino acids. V shed 4 bases and J shed 6 bases, with 7 bases lying between them. Per germline, CDR1 SQVTM and CDR2 ANQGSEA.

The rearrangement links TRBV3-1 to TRBJ2-3, with 7 bases lining up with TRBD1. The CDR3 runs to 16 residues. The V gene's germline CDR1 is LGHDT and CDR2 YNNKEL (reference sequence). The junction had 7 bases not matched to a gene; V was cut back by 3 bases and J by 1 base. For the CDR3, the DNA is TGTGCCAGCAGCCAGACAGGGTCATACGGCACAGATACGCAGTATTTT. This sequence encodes CASSQTGSYGTDTQYF.

The chain carries TRBV29-1 and TRBJ1-1; TRBD1 is a possible D gene (6 bases). Germline CDR1 SQVTM, CDR2 ANQGSEA. The length of the CDR3 is 12 residues. The germline V and J ends were trimmed by 8 bases and 3 bases, with 13 bases remaining between them. In nucleotides, the CDR3 is TGCAGCACTGCACAGGGCTACACTGAAGCTTTCTTT. The encoded protein is CSTAQGYTEAFF.

The chain couples TRBV5-4 to TRBJ2-1; D not resolved. Trimming cost V 4 bases and J 5 bases, with 10 bases left between them. The CDR3 runs to 13 residues. The germline gives CDR1 SGHNT, CDR2 YYREEE (reference sequence). CDR3 coding DNA: TGTGCCAGCAGCCCCCCGACACACAATGAGCAGTTCTTC. This sequence encodes CASSPPTHNEQFF.

CDR3 in DNA: TGTGCCAGCAGCCAGCAGGGACCCTACACCGGGGAGCTGTTTTTT. Protein: CASSQQGPYTGELFF. The chain links TRBV14 to TRBJ2-2; D may be TRBD1 or TRBD2 (5 bases each). CDR1 SGHDN and CDR2 FVKESK come from the germline V gene. This CDR3 has 15 amino acids. V was trimmed by 3 bases and J by 3 bases, leaving 11 bases between them.

The chain employs TRBV20-1 and TRBJ1-1, with 8 bases aligning to TRBD1. The CDR3 covers 14 residues. Unmatched junction bases numbered 2, after V lost 2 bases and J lost 0 bases. Germline V CDR1 and CDR2: DFQATT, SNEGSKA (reference sequence). This CDR3 reads CSARRQGMNTEAFF. Written as DNA, the CDR3 is TGCAGTGCTAGACGACAGGGGATGAACACTGAAGCTTTCTTT.

The chain joins TRBV10-1 to TRBJ2-7; 13 positions agree with TRBD2. Germline trimming cut 6 bases from V and 4 bases from J; bases unmatched to any gene: 9. CDR1 and CDR2 (germline): WNHNN, SYGVQD (reference sequence). This CDR3 has 16 residues. CDR3 coding DNA: TGCGCCAGCAGGAAGCCGGGACTAGCGGGACGGTACGAGCAGTACTTC. Translating gives CASRKPGLAGRYEQYF.

V is TRBV2 and J is TRBJ2-1; 7 positions match TRBD2. Germline assignment: CDR1 SNHLY and CDR2 FYNNEI. V lost 7 bases to trimming and J lost 5 bases; unmatched junction nucleotides: 5. The CDR3 length is 13 residues. This chain's CDR3 is CASKEGRDNEQFF. CDR3 DNA sequence: TGTGCCAGCAAGGAGGGGAGGGACAATGAGCAGTTCTTC.

The V call is TRBV29-1, the J call TRBJ2-5; D is unresolved. Trimming left V 1 base short and J 5 bases short, with 8 bases between. CDR1 SQVTM and CDR2 ANQGSEA come from the germline V gene. This CDR3 region has 12 residues. The CDR3 nucleotides read TGCAGCGTTGAAGCAGCTGGCGAGACCCAGTACTTC. Translated, it gives CSVEAAGETQYF.

This rearrangement joins TRBV6-2 or TRBV6-3 to TRBJ2-7; no firm D call. Germline-derived CDR1 and CDR2 are MNHEY and SVGEGT. Trimming stripped 6 bases from V and 10 bases from J, with 7 bases between. CDR3 length equals 9 residues. Written as DNA, the CDR3 is TGTGCCAGCAGGACTCCCCAGTACTTC. This gives the protein CASRTPQYF.

V gene TRBV27 combines with J gene TRBJ2-5, with a weak D call TRBD1 (6 bases). The CDR3 covers 16 residues. V was trimmed by 2 bases and J by 2 bases, leaving 15 bases between them. CDR1 and CDR2 from the germline V gene are MNHEY and SMNVEV (reference sequence). For the CDR3, the DNA is TGTGCCAGCAGTTTAAAGACAGGCCTGGAGCAAGAGACCCAGTACTTC. Its translation is CASSLKTGLEQETQYF.

This clonotype was observed a few times. The V gene is TRBV20-1, the J gene TRBJ2-7, with 7 bases identical to TRBD2. This CDR3 contains 14 residues. Germline V lookup: CDR1 DFQATT, CDR2 SNEGSKA (reference sequence). The trim removed 3 bases at V and 2 bases at J, leaving 7 bases unmatched. The DNA for the CDR3 is TGCAGTGCTAGCATTGGGGGGGAGGCCTACGAGCAGTACTTC. Translation gives CSASIGGEAYEQYF.

This chain connects TRBV24-1 to TRBJ2-3, with 7 bases identical to TRBD1. V lost 8 bases and J lost 1; bases outside the gene matches: 5. The CDR3 extends over 14 amino acids. Germline V lookup: CDR1 KGHDR, CDR2 SFDVKD. CDR3 DNA: TGTGCCACCATTTACGACAGGGGCACAGATACGCAGTATTTT. This sequence encodes CATIYDRGTDTQYF.

J is TRBJ2-1 and V is TRBV4-2, with 13 bases aligning to TRBD2. The V gene end was trimmed by 0 bases and the J gene end by 4 bases; junction bases not matched to a gene: 3. CDR1 and CDR2 (germline): LGHNA, YNFKEQ. The CDR3 length is 17 residues. CDR3 nucleotides: TGTGCCAGCAGCCAAGATCCGACTAGCGGGGGGTACAATGAGCAGTTCTTC. Amino acids: CASSQDPTSGGYNEQFF.

This chain links TRBV20-1 with TRBJ2-5; 8 nucleotides agree with TRBD2. This CDR3 is built from 12 residues. The germline CDR1 and CDR2 sequences are DFQATT and SNEGSKA (reference sequence). V lost 3 bases to trimming and J lost 3 bases; unmatched junction nucleotides: 0. The chain's CDR3 is CSASGGEETQYF. The CDR3 nucleotides read TGCAGTGCTAGCGGGGGGGAAGAGACCCAGTACTTC.

This chain connects TRBV5-1 to TRBJ2-3; TRBD1 agrees at 8 bases. This CDR3 is built from 15 residues. The germline CDR1 and CDR2 sequences are SGHRS and YFSETQ. V was clipped by 5 bases and J by 1 base; unmatched bases: 6. CDR3 DNA: TGCGCCAGCAGTACCGGACAGGGAGGCACAGATACGCAGTATTTT. Its translation is CASSTGQGGTDTQYF.

The chain joins TRBV29-1 to TRBJ2-1; D may be TRBD1 (5 bases). The CDR3 has 13 amino acids. Germline CDR1 is SQVTM and CDR2 is ANQGSEA. V lost 6 bases to trimming and J lost 2 bases, with 11 bases between them. This chain's CDR3 is CSVRQGTYNEQFF. CDR3 in DNA: TGCAGCGTGAGGCAGGGAACCTACAATGAGCAGTTCTTC.